These T cell receptor beta chains were read from a single sample in a study of long-term antiretroviral therapy in people with HIV. The data were produced by immunoSEQ multiplex PCR, yet TCRdb's version contains in-frame clones alone and is incomplete. The table has approximately 35,000 clones, around 79% seen once. The sequences come from unsorted PBMCs, collected 1.9 years after starting antiretroviral therapy. The receptors were gathered from a man aged 18-30 years with HIV. The CDR3 runs from the conserved cysteine through the conserved F or W. Each record gives: D gene, J gene, V gene, CDR3 DNA, CDR3 protein. The D gene is left open where the match is weak.

>NA|TRBJ2-2|TRBV29-1
TGCAGCGTTGCATTTAGCAGTAACACCGGGGAGCTGTTTTTT
CSVAFSSNTGELFF
>TRBD2|TRBJ2-1|TRBV6-1
TGTGCCAGCAGTGAAGAAGCGGGGGGCTACAATGAGCAGTTCTTC
CASSEEAGGYNEQFF
>TRBD1|TRBJ1-4|TRBV5-1
TGCGCCAGCAGCTTCGGATCTACAGGGGATGAAAAACTGTTTTTT
CASSFGSTGDEKLFF
>NA|TRBJ2-7|TRBV27
TGTGCCAGCAGTTTACTCAGGACGCCTGATGAGCAGTACTTC
CASSLLRTPDEQYF
>TRBD2|TRBJ2-3|TRBV9
TGTGCCAGCAGTGGTAGCGGGGGGGGCACAGATACGCAGTATTTT
CASSGSGGGTDTQYF
>NA|TRBJ2-2|TRBV7-6
TGTGCCACCAGAGGGGCCGGGGAGCTGTTTTTT
CATRGAGELFF
>NA|TRBJ1-6|TRBV27
TGTGCCAGCAGTTTGTTCCAGGAAGGTTCACCCCTCCACTTT
CASSLFQEGSPLHF
>NA|TRBJ1-5|TRBV18
TGTGCCAGCAATTACGCGGGTGAAAATCAGCCCCAGCATTTT
CASNYAGENQPQHF
>NA|TRBJ2-3|TRBV5-4
TGTGCCAGCAGCTTGGTTCGGAGCTCTGGAGGGGATACGCAGTATTTT
CASSLVRSSGGDTQYF
>NA|TRBJ1-2|TRBV6-5
TGTGCCAGCAGCTCACAGGGACCGGCTAACTATGGCTACACCTTC
CASSSQGPANYGYTF
>NA|TRBJ1-5|TRBV2
TGTGCCAGCAGGGACCGGAACCAGCCCCAGCATTTT
CASRDRNQPQHF
>TRBD2|TRBJ2-5|TRBV5-1
TGCGCCAGCAGCTTGGGCTCTGGCGGGGGCCAAGAGACCCAGTACTTC
CASSLGSGGGQETQYF
>TRBD1|TRBJ1-4|TRBV7-6
TGTGCCAGCAGCCTCAGACAGGGAGGGGTGGGCGAAAAACTGTTTTTT
CASSLRQGGVGEKLFF